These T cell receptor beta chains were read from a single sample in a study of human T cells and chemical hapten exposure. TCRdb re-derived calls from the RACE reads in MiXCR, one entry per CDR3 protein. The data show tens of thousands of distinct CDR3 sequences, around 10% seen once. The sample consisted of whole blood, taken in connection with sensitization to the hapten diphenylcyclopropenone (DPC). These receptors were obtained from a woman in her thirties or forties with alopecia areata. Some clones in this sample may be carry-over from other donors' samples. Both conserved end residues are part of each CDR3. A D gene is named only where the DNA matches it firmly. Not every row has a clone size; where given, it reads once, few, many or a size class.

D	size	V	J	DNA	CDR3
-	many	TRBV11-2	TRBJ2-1	TGTGCCAGCAGCTCTCCTCCCTCGAATGAGCAGTTCTTC	CASSSPPSNEQFF
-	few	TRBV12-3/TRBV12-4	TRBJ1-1	TGTGCCAGCAGCAAAACCATGAACACTGAAGCTTTCTTT	CASSKTMNTEAFF
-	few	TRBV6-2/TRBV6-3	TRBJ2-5	TGTGCCAGCAGTAGCCTCCCAGGAGGATCGCAAGAGACCCAGTACTTC	CASSSLPGGSQETQYF
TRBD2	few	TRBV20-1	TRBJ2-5	TGCAGTGCTGGAAGAGGGACTAGCGGGGGAGACCACCCTGGGACCCAGTACTTC	CSAGRGTSGGDHPGTQYF
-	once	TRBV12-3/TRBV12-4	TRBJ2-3	TGTGCCAGCAGTTACTTTCAGGATGGTCCGGGGTGGGACACAGATACGCAGTATTTT	CASSYFQDGPGWDTDTQYF
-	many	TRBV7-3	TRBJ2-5	TGTGCCAGCAGCCAAGGGGATAGGCGACAAGAGACCCAGTACTTC	CASSQGDRRQETQYF
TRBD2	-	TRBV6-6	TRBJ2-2	TGTGCCAGCAGTTACCCAATGAAACCTACCGGGACTAGCGACGGGGAGCTGTTTTTT	CASSYPMKPTGTSDGELFF
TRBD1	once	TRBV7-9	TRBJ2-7	TGTGCCAGCAGCTTAGCGGACAGGGGGTCCTACGAGCAGTACTTC	CASSLADRGSYEQYF
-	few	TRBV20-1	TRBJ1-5	TGCAGTGCTAGAGAGGGAGGCCGAAGCAATCAGCCCCAGCATTTT	CSAREGGRSNQPQHF
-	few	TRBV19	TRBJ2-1	TGTGCCAGTAGTAACTTCAATGAGCAGTTCTTC	CASSNFNEQFF
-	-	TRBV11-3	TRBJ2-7	TGTGCCAGCAGCTTAGAGGCGGGGTCCTACGAGCAGTACTTC	CASSLEAGSYEQYF
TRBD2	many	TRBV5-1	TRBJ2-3	TGCGCCAGCAGCTTGCAGCGGGAGACAGATACGCAGTATTTT	CASSLQRETDTQYF
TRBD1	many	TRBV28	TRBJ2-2	TGTGCCAGCACCGCGACAGGGACCACCGGGGAGCTGTTTTTT	CASTATGTTGELFF
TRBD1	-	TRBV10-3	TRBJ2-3	TGTGCCATCAGTGGTAAGGGACAGTCCATGGCAGATACGCAGTATTTT	CAISGKGQSMADTQYF
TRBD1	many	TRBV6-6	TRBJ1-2	TGTGCCAGCATCCTGGGGCAGGGGGTGGATGGCTACACCTTC	CASILGQGVDGYTF
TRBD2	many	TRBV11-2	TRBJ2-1	TGTGCCAGCAGCTTCCGGACTAGCGGGAGAAAGAATGAGCAGTTCTTC	CASSFRTSGRKNEQFF
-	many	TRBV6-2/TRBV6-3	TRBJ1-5	TGTGCCAGCAGTCTCGGGCCCAATCAGCCCCAGCATTTT	CASSLGPNQPQHF
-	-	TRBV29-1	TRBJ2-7	TGCAGCGCCGCCGGGGGAGAATCCTACGAGCAGTACTTC	CSAAGGESYEQYF
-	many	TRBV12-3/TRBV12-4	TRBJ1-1	TGTGCCAGCAGTTTCGGCAGGGCGGATGCTTTCTTT	CASSFGRADAFF
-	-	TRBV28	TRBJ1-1	TGTGCCAGCAGTTTAGGCCCTACCCCGAACACTGAAGCTTTCTTT	CASSLGPTPNTEAFF
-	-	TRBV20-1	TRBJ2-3	TGCAGTGCTAGGGGACTGACAAAGCACACAGATACGCAGTATTTT	CSARGLTKHTDTQYF
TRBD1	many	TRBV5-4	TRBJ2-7	TGTGCCAGCAGTCGGGACAGGCAGTACGAGCAGTACTTC	CASSRDRQYEQYF
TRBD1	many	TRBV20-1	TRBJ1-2	TGCAGTGCCAACCCTGGACAGGGGCGCGGCTACACCTTC	CSANPGQGRGYTF
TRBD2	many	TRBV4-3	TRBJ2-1	TGCGCCAGCAGCCCCTCGTATGGACTAGCGGGATTTCCCACATACAATGAGCAGTTCTTC	CASSPSYGLAGFPTYNEQFF
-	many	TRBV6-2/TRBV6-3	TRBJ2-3	TGTGCCAGCACCCCCGTGTGGGGGACAACAGATACGCAGTATTTT	CASTPVWGTTDTQYF
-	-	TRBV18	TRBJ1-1	TGTGCCAGCTCACCTCTTGGTCCTAAAGAGTATCTGAACACTGAAGCTTTCTTT	CASSPLGPKEYLNTEAFF
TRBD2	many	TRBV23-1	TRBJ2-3	TGCGCCAGCAGTCCTCTAGAACTAGCGGGGGGCACAGATACGCAGTATTTT	CASSPLELAGGTDTQYF
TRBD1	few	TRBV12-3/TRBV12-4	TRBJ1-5	TGTGCCAGTCGGACAGGGGATCAGCCCCAGCATTTT	CASRTGDQPQHF
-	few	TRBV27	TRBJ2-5	TGTGCCAGCAGTGGACCAGGTGGGGCTGGGGAGACCCAGTACTTC	CASSGPGGAGETQYF
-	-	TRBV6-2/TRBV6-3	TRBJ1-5	TGTGCCAGCAGTACCAGACGAGGGGCCGGGCAGCCCCAGCATTTT	CASSTRRGAGQPQHF
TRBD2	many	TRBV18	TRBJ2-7	TGTGCCAGCTCACCACCCCAGCGGGGGGGATACGAGCAGTACTTC	CASSPPQRGGYEQYF
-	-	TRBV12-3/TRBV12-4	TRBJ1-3	TGTGCCAGCAACCAACCGGGATCCCAAGGAAACACCATATATTTT	CASNQPGSQGNTIYF
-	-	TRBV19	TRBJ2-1	TGTGCCAGTAGAAAGCGGGACAATGAGCAGTTCTTC	CASRKRDNEQFF
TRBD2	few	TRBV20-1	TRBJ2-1	TGCAGTTCCAACCCCGGGACTAGCGGCTCGTACAATGAGCAGTTCTTC	CSSNPGTSGSYNEQFF
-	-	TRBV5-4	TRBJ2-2	TGTGCCAGCAGCCCCCCCGGACAGAGGGTGATTTCCGGGGAGCTGTTTTTT	CASSPPGQRVISGELFF
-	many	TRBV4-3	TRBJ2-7	TGCGCCAGCAGCCAGCGTACCGGGAACGAGCAGTACTTC	CASSQRTGNEQYF
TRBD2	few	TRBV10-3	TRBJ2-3	TGTGCCATCAGTGAGTCGGCTAGCGGGACCCGCCTGTATTTT	CAISESASGTRLYF
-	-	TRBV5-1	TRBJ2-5	TGCGCCAGCGGCCTAGGGGGAGTGATTGAGACCCAGTACTTC	CASGLGGVIETQYF
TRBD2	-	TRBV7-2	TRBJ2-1	TGTGCCAGCAGCCCTTCCCTGATAGCGGGAGTGTCGAGTGAGCAGTTCTTC	CASSPSLIAGVSSEQFF
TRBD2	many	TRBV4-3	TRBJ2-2	TGCGCCAGCAGCCAAGATTTATTTTGGCGGGAGATCGGGGAGCTGTTTTTT	CASSQDLFWREIGELFF
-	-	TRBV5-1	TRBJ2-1	TGCGCCAGCAGCTTGGAGGGTGAGCAGTTCTTC	CASSLEGEQFF
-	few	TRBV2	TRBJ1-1	TGTGCCAGCAGCGAGGGACGGGACACTGAAGCTTTCTTT	CASSEGRDTEAFF
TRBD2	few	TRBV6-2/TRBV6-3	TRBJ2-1	TGTGCCAGCAGCCCTGCCGGCGGGAGGCCCCTCGCGCAGTTCTTC	CASSPAGGRPLAQFF
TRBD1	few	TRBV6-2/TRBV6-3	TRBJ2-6	TGTGCCAGCAGGGATCGACAGGGGCTCTCTGGGGCCAACGTCCTGACTTTC	CASRDRQGLSGANVLTF
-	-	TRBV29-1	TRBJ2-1	TGCAGCGGACGACCGTTAAGCAATGAGCAGTTCTTC	CSGRPLSNEQFF
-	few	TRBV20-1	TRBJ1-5	TGCAGTGCTATACATACAGGGAGCAATCAGCCCCAGCATTTT	CSAIHTGSNQPQHF
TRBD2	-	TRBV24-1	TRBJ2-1	TGTGCCACCAGTGATCCAACGGCTCCGGGACTAGCGGGGGCCGGGGAGCAGTTCTTC	CATSDPTAPGLAGAGEQFF
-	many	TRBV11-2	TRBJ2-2	TGTGCCAGCAGCCCCGTGGGGTTTGGGGAGCTGTTTTTT	CASSPVGFGELFF
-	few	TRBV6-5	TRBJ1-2	TGTGGCAGCAGTGCTGACAGGCCCCACAAGGGCTATGGCTACACCTTC	CGSSADRPHKGYGYTF
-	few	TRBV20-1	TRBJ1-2	TGCAGTGCTAGGATGGACTTTGCCACCACCTTC	CSARMDFATTF
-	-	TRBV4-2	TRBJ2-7	TGTGCCAGCAGCCAAGATAGGGCTGGCGAGCAGTACTTC	CASSQDRAGEQYF
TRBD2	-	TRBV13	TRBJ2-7	TGTGCCAGCAGCCCGCGGGGGGCCTCCTACGAGCAGTACTTC	CASSPRGASYEQYF
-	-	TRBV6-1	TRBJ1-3	TGTGCCAGCAGTGAATCTCCTATGTTCGGCAGGGGAGGAAACACCATATATTTT	CASSESPMFGRGGNTIYF
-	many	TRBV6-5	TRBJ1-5	TGTGCCAGCAGGGCTCAGGGAAGCAATCAGCCCCAGCATTTT	CASRAQGSNQPQHF
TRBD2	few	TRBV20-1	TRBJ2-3	TGCAGTGCTTTCCGACTAGCGCCGAGCACAGATACGCAGTATTTT	CSAFRLAPSTDTQYF
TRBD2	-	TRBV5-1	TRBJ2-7	TGCGCCAGCATACAACTAGCGGGAGCTCCCGCCGAGCAGTACTTC	CASIQLAGAPAEQYF
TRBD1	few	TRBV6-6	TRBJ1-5	TGTGCCAGCAGCCTTGGGACAGGGTGGGTTAGCAATCAGCCCCAGCATTTT	CASSLGTGWVSNQPQHF